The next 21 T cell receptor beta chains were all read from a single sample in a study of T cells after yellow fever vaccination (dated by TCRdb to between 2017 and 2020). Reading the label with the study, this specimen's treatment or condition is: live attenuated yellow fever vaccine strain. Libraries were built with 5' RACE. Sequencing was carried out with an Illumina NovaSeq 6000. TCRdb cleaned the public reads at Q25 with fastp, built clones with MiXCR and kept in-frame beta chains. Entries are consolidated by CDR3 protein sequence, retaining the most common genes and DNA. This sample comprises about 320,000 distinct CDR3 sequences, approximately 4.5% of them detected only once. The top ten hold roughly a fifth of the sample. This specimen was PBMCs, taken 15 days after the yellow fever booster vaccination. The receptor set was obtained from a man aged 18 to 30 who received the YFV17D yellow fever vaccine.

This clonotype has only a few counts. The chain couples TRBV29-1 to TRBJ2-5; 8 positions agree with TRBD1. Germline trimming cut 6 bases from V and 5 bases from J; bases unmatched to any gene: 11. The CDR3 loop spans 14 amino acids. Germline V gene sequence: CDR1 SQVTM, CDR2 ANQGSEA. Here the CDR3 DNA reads TGCAGCGTCGTAGGACAGGGTTTGAAGGAGACCCAGTACTTC. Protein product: CSVVGQGLKETQYF.

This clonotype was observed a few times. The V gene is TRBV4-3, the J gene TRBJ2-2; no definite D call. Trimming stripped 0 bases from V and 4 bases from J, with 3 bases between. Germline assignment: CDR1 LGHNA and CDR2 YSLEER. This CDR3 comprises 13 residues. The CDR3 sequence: CASSQDITGELFF. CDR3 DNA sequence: TGCGCCAGCAGCCAAGATATCACCGGGGAGCTGTTTTTT.

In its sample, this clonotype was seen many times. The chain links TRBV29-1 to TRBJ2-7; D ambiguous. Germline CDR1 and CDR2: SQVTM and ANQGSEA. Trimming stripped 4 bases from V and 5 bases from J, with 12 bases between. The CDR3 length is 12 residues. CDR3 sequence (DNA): TGCAGCGTTGGTGGCTTCCCCCACGAGCAGTACTTC. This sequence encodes CSVGGFPHEQYF.

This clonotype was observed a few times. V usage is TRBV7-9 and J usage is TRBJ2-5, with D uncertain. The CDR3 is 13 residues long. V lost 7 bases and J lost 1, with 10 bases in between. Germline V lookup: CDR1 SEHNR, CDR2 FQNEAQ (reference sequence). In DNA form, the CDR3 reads TGTGCCAGCATCAGGAGCCTCCAAGAGACCCAGTACTTC. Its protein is CASIRSLQETQYF.

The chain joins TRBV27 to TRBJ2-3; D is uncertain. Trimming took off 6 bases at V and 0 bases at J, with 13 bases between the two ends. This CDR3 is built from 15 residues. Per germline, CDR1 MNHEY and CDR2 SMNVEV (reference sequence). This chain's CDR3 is CASSLYTASTDTQYF. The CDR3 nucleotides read TGTGCCAGCAGCCTGTATACAGCTAGCACAGATACGCAGTATTTT.

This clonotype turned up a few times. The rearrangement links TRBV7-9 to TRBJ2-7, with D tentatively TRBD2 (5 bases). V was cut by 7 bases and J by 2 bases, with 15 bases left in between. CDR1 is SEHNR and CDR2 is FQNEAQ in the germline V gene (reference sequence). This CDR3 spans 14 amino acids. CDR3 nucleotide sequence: TGTGCCAGCATAACAGTTAAGGGAGCCTACGAGCAGTACTTC. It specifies CASITVKGAYEQYF.

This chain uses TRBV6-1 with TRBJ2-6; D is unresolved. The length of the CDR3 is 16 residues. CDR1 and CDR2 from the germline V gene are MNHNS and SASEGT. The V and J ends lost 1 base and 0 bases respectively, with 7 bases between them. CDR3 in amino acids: CASSEGQISGANVLTF. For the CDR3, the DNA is TGTGCCAGCAGTGAAGGGCAGATCTCTGGGGCCAACGTCCTGACTTTC.

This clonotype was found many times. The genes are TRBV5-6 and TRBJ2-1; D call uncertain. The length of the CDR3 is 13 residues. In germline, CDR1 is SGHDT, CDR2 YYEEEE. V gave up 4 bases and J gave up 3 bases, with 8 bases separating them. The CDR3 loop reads CASSPRGYNEQFF. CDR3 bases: TGTGCCAGCAGCCCCCGAGGCTACAATGAGCAGTTCTTC.

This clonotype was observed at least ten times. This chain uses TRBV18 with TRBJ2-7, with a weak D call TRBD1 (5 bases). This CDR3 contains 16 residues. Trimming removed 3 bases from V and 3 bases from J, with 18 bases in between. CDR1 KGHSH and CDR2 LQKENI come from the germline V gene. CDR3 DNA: TGTGCCAGCTCACCCAACCCAAGCAGGGTCTTCTACGAGCAGTACGTC. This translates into CASSPNPSRVFYEQYV.

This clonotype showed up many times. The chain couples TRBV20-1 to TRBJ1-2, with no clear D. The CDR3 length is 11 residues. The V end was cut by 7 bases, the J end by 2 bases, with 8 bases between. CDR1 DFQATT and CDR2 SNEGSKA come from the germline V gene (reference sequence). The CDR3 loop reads CSGTENYGYTF. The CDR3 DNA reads TGCAGTGGAACAGAGAACTATGGCTACACCTTC.

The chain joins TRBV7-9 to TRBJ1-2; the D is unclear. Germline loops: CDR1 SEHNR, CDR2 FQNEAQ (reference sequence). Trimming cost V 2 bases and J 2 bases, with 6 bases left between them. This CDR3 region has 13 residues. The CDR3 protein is CASSLNENYGYTF. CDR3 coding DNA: TGTGCCAGCAGCTTAAATGAGAACTATGGCTACACCTTC.

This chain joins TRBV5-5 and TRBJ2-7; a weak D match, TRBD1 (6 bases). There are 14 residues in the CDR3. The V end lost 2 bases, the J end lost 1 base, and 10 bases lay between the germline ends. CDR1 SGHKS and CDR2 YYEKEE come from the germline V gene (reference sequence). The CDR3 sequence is CASSFVTGSYEQYF. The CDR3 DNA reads TGTGCCAGCAGCTTCGTTACAGGGTCCTACGAGCAGTACTTC.

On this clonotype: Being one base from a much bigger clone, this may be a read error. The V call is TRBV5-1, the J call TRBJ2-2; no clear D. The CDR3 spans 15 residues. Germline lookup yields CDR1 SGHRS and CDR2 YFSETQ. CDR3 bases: TGCGCCAGCAGTCCCATTCTCGGCGGTACCGTGGAGCTGTTTTTT. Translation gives CASSPILGGTVELFF.

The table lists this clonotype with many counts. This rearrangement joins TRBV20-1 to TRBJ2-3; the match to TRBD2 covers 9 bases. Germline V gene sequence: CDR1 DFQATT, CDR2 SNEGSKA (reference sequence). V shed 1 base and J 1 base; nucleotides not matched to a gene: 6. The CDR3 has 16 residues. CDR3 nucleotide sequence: TGCAGTGCTAGAGTCCCTCCTAGCGGGGGCACAGATACGCAGTATTTT. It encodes CSARVPPSGGTDTQYF.

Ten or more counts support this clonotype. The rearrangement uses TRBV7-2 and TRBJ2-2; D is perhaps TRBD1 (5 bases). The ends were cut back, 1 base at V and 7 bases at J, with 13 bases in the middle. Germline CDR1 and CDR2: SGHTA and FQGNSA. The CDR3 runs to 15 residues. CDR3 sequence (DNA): TGTGCCAGCAGCTTAGTAGTTCAGGGAATCGGGGAGCTGTTTTTT. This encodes CASSLVVQGIGELFF.

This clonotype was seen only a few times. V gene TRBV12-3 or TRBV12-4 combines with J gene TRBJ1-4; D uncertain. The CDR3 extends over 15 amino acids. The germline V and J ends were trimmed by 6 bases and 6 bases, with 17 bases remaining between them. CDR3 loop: CASSPRAYSDEKLFF. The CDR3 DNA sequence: TGTGCCAGCAGCCCCCGGGCGTACAGTGATGAAAAACTGTTTTTT.

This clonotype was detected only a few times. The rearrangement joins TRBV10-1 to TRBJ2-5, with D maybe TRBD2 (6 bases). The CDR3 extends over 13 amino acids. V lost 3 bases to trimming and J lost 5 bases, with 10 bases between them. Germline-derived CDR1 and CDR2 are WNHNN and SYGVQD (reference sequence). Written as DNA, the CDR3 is TGCGCCAGCAGTGACGCTGGGGGGGAGACCCAGTACTTC. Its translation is CASSDAGGETQYF.

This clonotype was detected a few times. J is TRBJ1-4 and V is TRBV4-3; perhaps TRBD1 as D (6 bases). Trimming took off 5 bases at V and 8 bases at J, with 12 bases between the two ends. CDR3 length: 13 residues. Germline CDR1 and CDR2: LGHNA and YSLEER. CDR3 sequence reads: CASSVQGPEKLFF. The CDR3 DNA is TGCGCCAGCAGCGTACAGGGTCCAGAAAAACTGTTTTTT.

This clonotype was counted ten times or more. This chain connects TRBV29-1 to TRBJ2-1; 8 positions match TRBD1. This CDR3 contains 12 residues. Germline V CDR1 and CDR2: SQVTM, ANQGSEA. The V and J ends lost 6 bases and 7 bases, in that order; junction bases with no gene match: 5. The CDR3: CSVRGQRNEQFF. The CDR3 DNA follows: TGCAGCGTCAGGGGGCAGAGGAATGAGCAGTTCTTC.

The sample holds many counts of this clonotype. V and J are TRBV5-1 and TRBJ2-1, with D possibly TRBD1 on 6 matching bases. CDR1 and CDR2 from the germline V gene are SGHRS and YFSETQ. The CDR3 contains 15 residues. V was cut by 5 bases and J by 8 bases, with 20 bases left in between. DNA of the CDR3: TGCGCCAGCAGTATGGGGGCAGGGCCGGGTGATGAGCAGTTCTTC. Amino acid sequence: CASSMGAGPGDEQFF.

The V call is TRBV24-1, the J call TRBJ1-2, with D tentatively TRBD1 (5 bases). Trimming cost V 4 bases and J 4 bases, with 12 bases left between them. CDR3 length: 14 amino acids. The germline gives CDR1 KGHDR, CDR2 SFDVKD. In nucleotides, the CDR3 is TGTGCCACCAGTGAAAGGACACTATCCTATGGCTACACCTTC. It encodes CATSERTLSYGYTF.